This record concerns one TCR beta chain sequence. Its cognate antigen is unknown. Here immunoSEQ multiplex PCR was the method, and the copy in TCRdb shows in-frame clones only, minus some. This sample has about 2.5 million clones, with 85% to 95% found just once. The ends were cut back, 2 bases at V and 3 bases at J, with 13 bases in the middle. The length of the CDR3 is 15 residues. Looked up from germline, CDR1 is KGHSH and CDR2 is LQKENI. This sample stems from a study of shared clonotypes between healthy human individuals. Overall study context: Contributing individuals were a couple of females and three males aged 18 to 49. General observations from the study: Memory subsets had estimated richness that was generally smaller than that of naive subsets.

In the CD4+ fraction, cells were divided into CD45RA+ naive and CD45RA-negative memory subsets. The receptor was isolated from a man between 18 and 29 years old in good health. Some clones in this sample may be carry-over from other donors' samples. The chain uses TRBV18 and TRBJ2-5, with D possibly being TRBD1 or TRBD2 (5 bases each). Sequenced sample: naive CD4+ T cells from PBMCs. Subset defined: CD45RA+ positively selected. This CDR3 reads CASSPNTGTEETQYF. The CDR3 coding sequence is TGTGCCAGCTCACCAAATACCGGGACCGAAGAGACCCAGTACTTC. Full variable domain (missing parts from reference TRBV18 and TRBJ2-5): NAGVMQNPRHLVRRRGQEARLRCSPMKGHSHVYWYRQLPEEGLKFMVYLQKENIIDESGMPKERFSAEFPKEGPSILRIQQVVRGDSAAYFCASSPNTGTEETQYFGPGTRLLVL.